The 12 T cell receptor beta chains below were found in one sample sequenced in a study of T cells in Graves' hyperthyroidism and ophthalmopathy. The investigators amplified TCR beta CDR3 regions from RNA transcripts. The HTBI primer set drove a first-round RT-PCR of the TCR CDR3. MiXCR was run by TCRdb on the multiplex PCR reads, yielding one entry per CDR3 protein. Of a few hundred thousand distinct CDR3 sequences listed, approximately 25% were seen once; the top ten hold around four fifths. Sequenced input: blood. These TCRs come from a man aged 50 to 59 with Graves' hyperthyroidism.

The chain has TRBV20-1 and TRBJ2-7, with D perhaps matching TRBD2 (6 bases). V lost 0 bases to trimming and J lost 3 bases, with 18 bases between them. The CDR3 sequence is 16 residues long. Germline CDR1 DFQATT, CDR2 SNEGSKA (reference sequence). The CDR3, as DNA: TGCAGTGCTAGAGATCTAAGTGCGGGACCTTACTACGAGCAGTACTTC. Encoded protein: CSARDLSAGPYYEQYF.

DNA of the CDR3: TGTGCCAGCAGCTTTGAAGTCTCCTACGAGCAGTACTTC. It is translated as CASSFEVSYEQYF. The chain is built from TRBV5-4 and TRBJ2-7; D gene ambiguous. The V and J ends lost 2 bases and 0 bases respectively, with 6 bases between them. Per germline, CDR1 SGHNT and CDR2 YYREEE (reference sequence). The CDR3 totals 13 residues.

Many counts were recorded for this clonotype. CDR3 sequence reads: CASSPPSSGGRYF. The CDR3 coding sequence is TGTGCCAGCTCACCACCGTCTAGCGGGGGACGGTATTTT. The chain joins TRBV18 to TRBJ2-3; TRBD2 aligns across 10 bases. The germline CDR1 and CDR2 sequences are KGHSH and LQKENI. This CDR3 comprises 13 residues. V was clipped by 0 bases and J by 14 bases; unmatched bases: 5.

This clonotype was seen a few times. The rearrangement links TRBV5-5 to TRBJ2-7, with D unresolved. V was shortened by 0 bases and J by 3 bases, with 16 bases between the two germline ends. This CDR3 contains 16 residues. Germline CDR1 is SGHKS and CDR2 is YYEKEE (reference sequence). CDR3: CASSLAPASNNYEQYF. In DNA, the CDR3 is TGTGCCAGCAGCTTGGCCCCAGCCTCCAATAACTACGAGCAGTACTTC.

This clonotype was detected only a few times. This chain uses TRBV7-9 with TRBJ2-1, with D unclear. This CDR3 region has 16 residues. V was cut by 1 base and J by 0 bases, with 10 bases left in between. CDR1 is SEHNR and CDR2 is FQNEAQ in the germline V gene (reference sequence). CDR3 sequence (DNA): TGTGCCAGCAGCTTAGTATCCCCGGGCTCCTACAATGAGCAGTTCTTC. This gives the protein CASSLVSPGSYNEQFF. Combining the CDR3 with reference TRBV7-9 and TRBJ2-1 gives the whole variable domain DTGVSQNPRHKITKRGQNVTFRCDPISEHNRLYWYRQTLGQGPEFLTYFQNEAQLEKSRLLSDRFSAERPKGSFSTLEIQRTEQGDSAMYLCASSLVSPGSYNEQFFGPGTRLTVL.

This clonotype showed up just a few times. At one end, the junction sequence differs from germline, possibly due to a read error. The chain uses TRBV27 and TRBJ2-5; D might be TRBD1 (5 bases). The CDR3 has 14 amino acids. In germline, CDR1 is MNHEY, CDR2 SMNVEV (reference sequence). The CDR3 spells CASSSTTGQGTQYF. The CDR3 nucleotides read TGTGCCAGCAGTTCGACCACCGGACAAGGGACCCAGTACTTC.

The chain employs TRBV29-1 and TRBJ2-3; TRBD2 aligns across 8 bases. Germline assignment: CDR1 SQVTM and CDR2 ANQGSEA. There are 14 residues in the CDR3. V gave up 6 bases and J gave up 4 bases; unmatched junction bases: 9. The CDR3 DNA sequence: TGCAGCGTGCAACCGGGACTAGATGCAGATACGCAGTATTTT. This sequence encodes CSVQPGLDADTQYF.

The V call is TRBV7-9, the J call TRBJ2-3; 8 bases match TRBD1. This CDR3 is 15 amino acids long. Germline V CDR1 and CDR2: SEHNR, FQNEAQ (reference sequence). The ends lost 5 bases at V and 1 base at J; junction bases unmatched: 5. Here the CDR3 reads CASSQETGGTDTQYF. For the CDR3, the DNA is TGTGCCAGCAGCCAGGAGACAGGGGGCACAGATACGCAGTATTTT.

This clonotype was recorded many times. The V and J genes are TRBV29-1 and TRBJ2-3, with 15 positions matching TRBD2. V shed 3 bases, J shed 2 bases, and the junction held 3 bases outside the gene matches. The CDR3 spans 16 residues. Germline values: CDR1 SQVTM, CDR2 ANQGSEA. The CDR3: CSVDGTSGRNTDTQYF. The CDR3 DNA is TGCAGCGTTGATGGGACTAGCGGGAGGAACACAGATACGCAGTATTTT.

This clonotype was found many times. This chain links TRBV5-1 with TRBJ2-7, with TRBD2 matching over 10 bases. The germline V gene encodes CDR1 SGHRS and CDR2 YFSETQ. CDR3 size: 14 residues. The V gene end was trimmed by 4 bases and the J gene end by 5 bases; junction bases not matched to a gene: 6. CDR3 sequence reads: CASSPLAGVDEQYF. CDR3 sequence (DNA): TGCGCCAGCAGCCCGCTAGCGGGAGTGGACGAGCAGTACTTC.

The chain links TRBV7-9 to TRBJ2-2; D not certain. CDR3 length: 13 amino acids. The V end lost 1 base, the J end lost 7 bases, and 7 bases lay between the germline ends. CDR1 is SEHNR, CDR2 FQNEAQ, per germline (reference sequence). The CDR3 loop is CASSLGALGELFF. The CDR3 bases are TGTGCCAGCAGCTTAGGAGCGCTCGGGGAGCTGTTTTTT.

This clonotype was recorded at least ten times. The chain employs TRBV12-5 and TRBJ2-7; the match to TRBD1 covers 7 bases. The trim removed 5 bases at V and 1 base at J, leaving 2 bases unmatched. The germline CDR1 and CDR2 sequences are LGHNT and FRNRAP. CDR3 size: 13 residues. The CDR3 nucleotides are TGTGCTAGTGGTCCGGACAGGTCCTACGAGCAGTACTTC. This encodes CASGPDRSYEQYF. Based on the CDR3 plus reference TRBV12-5 and TRBJ2-7, the full variable domain is DARVTQTPRHKVTEMGQEVTMRCQPILGHNTVFWYRQTMMQGLELLAYFRNRAPLDDSGMPKDRFSAEMPDATLATLKIQPSEPRDSAVYFCASGPDRSYEQYFGPGTRLTVT.